These 22 T cell receptor beta chains share one sample of origin, sequenced in a study of T cells in tuberculosis. Repertoires were generated with immunoSEQ multiplex PCR, while TCRdb's copy carries only in-frame clones and drops some. The sample records 22,000 or so clones, 70% to 90% being singletons. Time point specified: new active TB diagnosis, blood taken before or within 7 days of starting treatment. The material was PBMCs, obtained at tuberculosis diagnosis. These receptors all come from an adult with tuberculosis.

CDR3 DNA: TGTGCCAGCAGCTTAATGCCAGGGCCCGATACGCAGTATTTT. This codes for CASSLMPGPDTQYF. The chain carries TRBV7-2 and TRBJ2-3, with D maybe TRBD1 (5 bases). CDR1 is SGHTA and CDR2 is FQGNSA in the germline V gene. The CDR3 is 14 amino acids. Trimming took off 2 bases at V and 6 bases at J, with 12 bases between the two ends.

The chain has TRBV19 and TRBJ1-2; TRBD1 matches at 8 bases. Germline values: CDR1 LNHDA, CDR2 SQIVND (reference sequence). This CDR3 has 13 residues. The junction had 9 bases not matched to a gene; V was cut back by 7 bases and J by 8 bases. In DNA, the CDR3 is TGTGCCAGTAACGCAGACAGGGGATGGGGCTACACCTTC. Its protein is CASNADRGWGYTF.

This clone was detected only once. The chain combines TRBV9 with TRBJ2-2; 7 bases match TRBD2. Germline V gene lookup returns CDR1 SGDLS and CDR2 YYNGEE. Losses at the gene ends were 3 bases for V and 6 bases for J; bases not matched to a gene: 11. This CDR3 is 16 amino acids long. Written as DNA, the CDR3 is TGTGCCAGCAGCGGCCGACTAGCCGGCGGTCCCGGGGAGCTGTTTTTT. It is translated as CASSGRLAGGPGELFF. Combining the CDR3 with reference TRBV9 and TRBJ2-2 gives the whole variable domain DSGVTQTPKHLITATGQRVTLRCSPRSGDLSVYWYQQSLDQGLQFLIQYYNGEERAKGNILERFSAQQFPDLHSELNLSSLELGDSALYFCASSGRLAGGPGELFFGEGSRLTVL.

V and J are TRBV7-3 and TRBJ1-5; no definite D call. The CDR3 is 13 residues long. Trimming stripped 1 base from V and 10 bases from J, with 11 bases between. Germline CDR1 SGHTA, CDR2 FQGTGA. The CDR3 spells CASSLKEGHPQHF. The DNA of the CDR3 is TGTGCCAGCAGCTTAAAGGAGGGTCATCCCCAGCATTTT.

J is TRBJ2-7 and V is TRBV29-1; D gene ambiguous. The CDR3 extends over 15 amino acids. Germline V gene sequence: CDR1 SQVTM, CDR2 ANQGSEA. The V and J ends lost 4 bases and 0 bases respectively, with 16 bases between them. The CDR3 loop reads CSVGLGPVLSYEQYF. The CDR3, as DNA: TGCAGCGTTGGGCTTGGCCCCGTCCTCTCCTACGAGCAGTACTTC.

The chain's CDR3 is CASSIHGTGGDEQYF. The DNA for the CDR3 is TGTGCCAGCAGCATTCACGGGACAGGGGGTGACGAGCAGTACTTC. The chain couples TRBV9 to TRBJ2-7, with TRBD1 matching 11 bases. The V gene end was trimmed by 4 bases and the J gene end by 5 bases; junction bases not matched to a gene: 8. Germline V lookup: CDR1 SGDLS, CDR2 YYNGEE. The CDR3 has 15 residues.

Only one count was recorded for this clone. The chain has TRBV9 and TRBJ1-2, with D perhaps TRBD1 (5 bases). The CDR3 is made up of 13 amino acids. Germline CDR1 is SGDLS and CDR2 is YYNGEE. Trimming took 0 bases from V and 7 from J, leaving 10 bases between them. This chain's CDR3 is CASSVGQGRGYTF. The CDR3 DNA sequence: TGTGCCAGCAGCGTAGGGCAGGGCCGTGGCTACACCTTC.

The rearrangement uses TRBV11-2 and TRBJ2-1; 9 nucleotides line up with TRBD2. Germline V lookup: CDR1 SGHAT, CDR2 FQNNGV. This CDR3 is 15 amino acids long. J was trimmed by 7 bases and V by 5 bases; bases with no gene match: 9. The CDR3 here is CASSPTAGGRNEQFF. Here the CDR3 DNA reads TGTGCCAGCAGCCCAACTGCGGGGGGGAGGAATGAGCAGTTCTTC. The whole variable domain, filled in from reference TRBV11-2 and TRBJ2-1, reads EAGVAQSPRYKIIEKRQSVAFWCNPISGHATLYWYQQILGQGPKLLIQFQNNGVVDDSQLPKDRFSAERLKGVDSTLKIQPAKLEDSAVYLCASSPTAGGRNEQFFGPGTRLTVL.

V gene TRBV5-1 combines with J gene TRBJ1-1; D remains ambiguous. V lost 2 bases, J lost 1 base, and 9 bases lay in between. This CDR3 is 14 amino acids long. Germline values: CDR1 SGHRS, CDR2 YFSETQ. CDR3 sequence reads: CASSFSTTNTEAFF. Written as DNA, the CDR3 is TGCGCCAGCAGCTTCAGTACAACGAACACTGAAGCTTTCTTT.

This chain connects TRBV19 to TRBJ1-4; D might be TRBD1 (5 bases). CDR1 and CDR2 (germline): LNHDA, SQIVND (reference sequence). Between the trimmed V and J ends, which lost 7 bases and 5 bases, there was a span of 17 bases. This CDR3 has 15 residues. CDR3: CASKGTGTLNEKLFF. In DNA form, the CDR3 reads TGTGCCAGTAAAGGGACCGGGACTCTGAATGAAAAACTGTTTTTT.

The chain recombines TRBV11-2 with TRBJ1-1, with D perhaps TRBD1 (5 bases). The CDR3 totals 14 residues. Trimming stripped 3 bases from V and 1 base from J, with 9 bases between. CDR1 and CDR2 from the germline V gene are SGHAT and FQNNGV. CDR3 bases: TGTGCCAGCAGCTTCCACGGGGGGAACACTGAAGCTTTCTTT. It is translated as CASSFHGGNTEAFF.

Comment on this clone: Since a far larger clone is one base different, this is likely a read error. CDR3 protein: CASRTGTSESSSEQYF. The CDR3 DNA reads as TGCGCCAGCAGAACCGGGACTAGCGAGAGCAGTTCCGAGCAGTACTTC. This chain links TRBV5-1 with TRBJ2-7; 10 nucleotides agree with TRBD2. Germline CDR1 and CDR2: SGHRS and YFSETQ. J was trimmed by 6 bases and V by 5 bases; bases with no gene match: 14. The length of the CDR3 is 16 residues. The whole variable domain, remainder taken from reference TRBV5-1 and TRBJ2-7, is KAGVTQTPRYLIKTRGQQVTLSCSPISGHRSVSWYQQTPGQGLQFLFEYFSETQRNKGNFPGRFSGRQFSNSRSEMNVSTLELGDSALYLCASRTGTSESSSEQYFGPGTRLTVT.

This sequence joins TRBV6-6 and TRBJ1-2; 8 nucleotides line up with TRBD1. Germline values: CDR1 MNHNY, CDR2 SVGAGI (reference sequence). V lost 0 bases and J lost 4; bases outside the gene matches: 7. This CDR3 has 16 amino acids. The CDR3 DNA reads as TGTGCCAGCAGTTACTCAAGACAGGGGAAGGGCTATGGCTACACCTTC. Its translation: CASSYSRQGKGYGYTF.

The chain links TRBV4-1 to TRBJ2-5; TRBD1 might be the D (7 bases). This CDR3 contains 15 residues. The germline V gene has CDR1 MGHRA and CDR2 YSYEKL. The ends were cut back, 4 bases at V and 9 bases at J, with 21 bases in the middle. CDR3 sequence: CASSPQSRGSGAQYF. CDR3 bases: TGCGCCAGCAGCCCCCAATCCAGGGGGTCGGGGGCCCAGTACTTC.

The chain combines TRBV28 with TRBJ1-1; TRBD1 matches at 8 bases. The ends lost 10 bases at V and 8 bases at J; junction bases unmatched: 6. Germline-derived CDR1 and CDR2 are MDHEN and SYDVKM. The CDR3 is 11 amino acids. CDR3 nucleotide sequence: TGTGCCACCACGACAGGGGCCGAAGCTTTCTTT. This sequence encodes CATTTGAEAFF.

This chain links TRBV28 with TRBJ2-6; D is ambiguous. V lost 2 bases, J lost 0 bases, and 5 bases lay in between. This CDR3 is built from 15 residues. Germline loops: CDR1 MDHEN, CDR2 SYDVKM. The CDR3 DNA follows: TGTGCCAGCAGTTTACGGTCCTCTGGGGCCAACGTCCTGACTTTC. Protein: CASSLRSSGANVLTF.

The gene calls are TRBV6-5 and TRBJ2-3; D unresolved. CDR3 length: 13 amino acids. With 4 bases removed from V and 2 bases from J, the gap between germline ends came to 7 bases. Germline lookup yields CDR1 MNHEY and CDR2 SVGAGI. DNA of the CDR3: TGTGCCAGCAGTTTGGCAGACACAGATACGCAGTATTTT. Encoded protein: CASSLADTDTQYF.

The chain recombines TRBV6-6 with TRBJ2-2, with no clear D. The CDR3 is 16 amino acids. CDR1 and CDR2 from the germline V gene are MNHNY and SVGAGI (reference sequence). The V gene lost 5 bases and the J gene lost 3 bases, with 16 bases spanning the gap. CDR3 nucleotides: TGTGCCAGCAGTAACCCCGGCGGTTTAGACACCGGGGAGCTGTTTTTT. This sequence encodes CASSNPGGLDTGELFF.

V is TRBV5-1 and J is TRBJ2-7, with 9 bases identical to TRBD2. This CDR3 is 18 amino acids long. Looked up from germline, CDR1 is SGHRS and CDR2 is YFSETQ. V dropped 1 base and J dropped 2; count of bases not matched to a gene: 13. CDR3 coding DNA: TGCGCCAGCAGCTTGATGGTTAGCGGGGGCCTACTTACCTACGAGCAGTACTTC. It codes for CASSLMVSGGLLTYEQYF. The variable domain in full, with the rest retrieved from reference TRBV5-1 and TRBJ2-7, is KAGVTQTPRYLIKTRGQQVTLSCSPISGHRSVSWYQQTPGQGLQFLFEYFSETQRNKGNFPGRFSGRQFSNSRSEMNVSTLELGDSALYLCASSLMVSGGLLTYEQYFGPGTRLTVT.

The chain couples TRBV11-3 to TRBJ1-6; D is unresolved. Germline loops: CDR1 SGHNT, CDR2 YENEEA. The V end was cut by 1 base, the J end by 10 bases, with 8 bases between. The CDR3 loop spans 13 amino acids. The CDR3 sequence is CASSLGPRSPLHF. CDR3 sequence (DNA): TGTGCCAGCAGCTTAGGTCCCCGGTCACCCCTCCACTTT.

V usage is TRBV10-3 and J usage is TRBJ2-2; 7 positions agree with TRBD2. The CDR3 contains 17 residues. Germline V lookup: CDR1 ENHRY, CDR2 SYGVKD. V trimming: 2 bases; J trimming: 4 bases; junction bases outside the gene matches: 10. The CDR3 reads CAISEPMSSGGTGELFF. CDR3 coding DNA: TGTGCCATCAGTGAGCCGATGTCTAGCGGTGGCACCGGGGAGCTGTTTTTT.

The chain uses TRBV6-1 and TRBJ2-7, with a possible D match to TRBD1 (6 bases). The V gene's germline CDR1 is MNHNS and CDR2 SASEGT. V lost 2 bases and J lost 4, with 6 bases in between. This CDR3 contains 12 residues. The CDR3 protein is CASSEQGYEQYF. Written as DNA, the CDR3 is TGTGCCAGCAGTGAACAGGGGTACGAGCAGTACTTC.